This T cell receptor beta chain was identified in a study of blood T cells in healthy people across ages. Study-level points and caveats: In older individuals, TCR beta diversity per million T cells was lower, falling roughly linearly with age.

Donor samples were obtained from healthy Caucasian individuals from Russia, aged 6 to 90. The table lists this clonotype with a count of one. Its antigen is unidentified. Germline-derived CDR1 and CDR2 are SGHAT and FQNNGV. The CDR3 is 14 residues long. The V end lost 5 bases, the J end lost 5 bases, and 15 bases lay between the germline ends. Sample-barcoded 5' priming and a J-beta primer mix drove a second PCR of roughly 6 to 12 cycles. TCRdb reprocessed the 5' RACE reads via MiXCR and lists one record per CDR3 protein. The table shows approximately 850,000 distinct CDR3 sequences, with about 42% occurring only once.

J is TRBJ2-5 and V is TRBV11-2; the D gene is possibly TRBD2 (6 bases). The TCR comes from a man aged 55 to 70 in good health. The sequencing sample was made of blood. Written as DNA, the CDR3 is TGTGCCAGCAGCCTTAATGGGGGGAGTGAGACCCAGTACTTC. This sequence encodes CASSLNGGSETQYF.